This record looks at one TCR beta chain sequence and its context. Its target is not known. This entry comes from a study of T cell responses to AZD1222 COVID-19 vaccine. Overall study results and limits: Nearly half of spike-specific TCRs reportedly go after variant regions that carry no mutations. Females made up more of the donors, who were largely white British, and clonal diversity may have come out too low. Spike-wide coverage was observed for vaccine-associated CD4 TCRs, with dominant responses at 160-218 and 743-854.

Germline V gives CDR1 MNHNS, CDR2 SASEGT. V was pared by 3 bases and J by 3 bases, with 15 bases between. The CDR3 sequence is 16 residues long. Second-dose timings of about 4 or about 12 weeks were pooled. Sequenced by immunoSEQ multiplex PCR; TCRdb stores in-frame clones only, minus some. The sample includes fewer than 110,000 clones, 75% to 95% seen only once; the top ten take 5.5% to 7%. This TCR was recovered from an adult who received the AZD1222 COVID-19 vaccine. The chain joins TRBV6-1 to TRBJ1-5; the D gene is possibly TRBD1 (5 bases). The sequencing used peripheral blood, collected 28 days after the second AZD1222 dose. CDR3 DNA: TGTGCCAGCAGTGAGGTGAAGGGGACTCTCAATCAGCCCCAGCATTTT. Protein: CASSEVKGTLNQPQHF.